This TCR beta chain was sequenced for a study of T cells in Graves' hyperthyroidism and ophthalmopathy. The TCR beta CDR3 regions underwent amplification using RNA transcripts as the source. First-round RT-PCR targeting the TCR CDR3 was performed with the HTBI primer set. TCRdb passed the multiplex PCR reads through MiXCR, listing each CDR3 protein once. The sample lists tens of thousands of distinct CDR3 sequences, approximately 45% occurring once. Germline CDR1 reads SQVTM; CDR2 reads ANQGSEA. The CDR3 is 9 residues long. Trimming took off 7 bases at V and 7 bases at J, with 5 bases between the two ends.

The sample was blood. This TCR came from a woman aged 30 to 39 with Graves' hyperthyroidism. The V gene is TRBV29-1, the J gene TRBJ1-3; no reliable D call. The DNA for the CDR3 is TGCAGCGGCACGAACACCATATATTTT. As protein: CSGTNTIYF.